These T cell receptor beta chains were read from a single sample in a study of cytomegalovirus exposure and HLA in healthy donors. Repertoires were generated with immunoSEQ multiplex PCR, while TCRdb's copy carries only in-frame clones and drops some. The sample has more than 100,000 clones, 65% to 80% seen once. The sequenced material came from PBMCs. The receptor source for this set is a man aged 55 to 69 in good health and CMV-seropositive. The CDR3 runs from the conserved cysteine through the conserved F or W. D genes are given only for firm matches. Not all rows give a size; the values are once, few, many and, for expanded clones, a class.

D	size	V	J	DNA	CDR3
TRBD1	NA	TRBV6-5	TRBJ1-1	TGTGCCAGCAGCCGGGACAGGGACGGTGAAGCTTTCTTT	CASSRDRDGEAFF
NA	NA	TRBV2	TRBJ1-1	TGTGCCAGCAGTGAAGTTAGGAACACTGAAGCTTTCTTT	CASSEVRNTEAFF
NA	few	TRBV21-1	TRBJ2-3	TGTGCCTATGGATCAGGGTCCCAGGGGTATACGCAGTATTTT	CAYGSGSQGYTQYF
TRBD1	NA	TRBV6-5	TRBJ1-4	TGTGCCAGCACCCCAGCGGGACAGGCGGGTGAAAAACTGTTTTTT	CASTPAGQAGEKLFF
TRBD1	NA	TRBV2	TRBJ1-2	TGTGCCAGCAGCCGACAGGGGGCGGTTGACTATGGCTACACCTTC	CASSRQGAVDYGYTF
TRBD1	few	TRBV7-6	TRBJ2-7	TGTGCCAGCAGCTTTGGGACAGGGGCGGTATACGAGCAGTACTTC	CASSFGTGAVYEQYF
NA	NA	TRBV6-5	TRBJ1-3	TGTGCCAGCAGTTCTAACAGCTACTCCCGAAACACCATATATTTT	CASSSNSYSRNTIYF
TRBD2	once	TRBV5-1	TRBJ2-5	TGCGCCAGCAGCTTGAATACGGGAGGGCAAGAGACCCAGTACTTC	CASSLNTGGQETQYF
TRBD1	NA	TRBV2	TRBJ1-1	TGTGCCATGCCCAGTGACAGGGAGAACACTGAAGCTTTCTTT	CAMPSDRENTEAFF
NA	NA	TRBV6-1	TRBJ1-1	TGTGCCAGCAGTGTGGCCAGCCAGCGAGAAGCTTTCTTT	CASSVASQREAFF
TRBD1	NA	TRBV28	TRBJ1-2	TGTGCCAGCAGAACCGGGACAGGGGGGGTCTATGGCTACACCTTC	CASRTGTGGVYGYTF
NA	NA	TRBV18	TRBJ1-5	TGTGCCAGCTCACCAGGGAGCCCTCAGCCCCAGCATTTT	CASSPGSPQPQHF
TRBD2	NA	TRBV5-4	TRBJ2-7	TGTGCCAGCAGCTTGGCGCCTAGCGGGGTGGTTACCTACGAGCAGTACTTC	CASSLAPSGVVTYEQYF
NA	NA	TRBV7-2	TRBJ1-3	TGTGCCAGCAGCTCAGGGTCTTACTCTGGAAACACCATATATTTT	CASSSGSYSGNTIYF
NA	few	TRBV27	TRBJ2-7	TGTGCCAGCAGTTTGACTTTACTCTCCTACGAGCAGTACTTC	CASSLTLLSYEQYF
NA	NA	TRBV18	TRBJ2-7	TGTGCCAGCTCACCAACAGGGGAGGCCTCCTACGAGCAGTACTTC	CASSPTGEASYEQYF
NA	NA	TRBV11-2	TRBJ1-1	TGTGCCAGCAGCTTCGGGGGGAACACTGAAGCTTTCTTT	CASSFGGNTEAFF
NA	NA	TRBV18	TRBJ2-1	TGTGCCAGCTCACCAGAGGCCCTCACCTACAATGAGCAGTTCTTC	CASSPEALTYNEQFF